The 12 T cell receptor beta chains below all came from one sample that was sequenced in a study of T cell responses to AZD1222 COVID-19 vaccine. The assay was immunoSEQ multiplex PCR, and TCRdb's table has in-frame clones only and misses some. The sample includes 60,000 to 80,000 clones, roughly 75% of them seen just once. Material: peripheral blood, obtained 28 days after the second AZD1222 dose. The receptor set was obtained from an adult who received the AZD1222 COVID-19 vaccine.

The rearrangement uses TRBV11-3 and TRBJ2-3; the match to TRBD2 covers 10 bases. Trimming removed 3 bases from V and 6 bases from J; junction bases left unmatched: 6. CDR1 and CDR2 (germline): SGHNT, YENEEA. The CDR3 totals 15 residues. As DNA, the CDR3 is TGTGCCAGCAGCTTTGGCCTAGCGGGAGTGGATACGCAGTATTTT. Its protein is CASSFGLAGVDTQYF.

The chain joins TRBV28 to TRBJ2-6; a possible D gene is TRBD2 (5 bases). V lost 3 bases to trimming and J lost 0 bases, with 9 bases between them. CDR1 and CDR2 from the germline V gene are MDHEN and SYDVKM. CDR3 length equals 16 residues. The CDR3 is CASSLERNSGANVLTF. The CDR3 DNA sequence: TGTGCCAGCAGTTTGGAGCGGAACTCTGGGGCCAACGTCCTGACTTTC. The variable domain in full, completed from reference TRBV28 and TRBJ2-6, reads DVKVTQSSRYLVKRTGEKVFLECVQDMDHENMFWYRQDPGLGLRLIYFSYDVKMKEKGDIPEGYSVSREKKERFSLILESASTNQTSMYLCASSLERNSGANVLTFGAGSRLTVL.

The chain uses TRBV28 and TRBJ1-2; maybe TRBD1 (6 bases). There are 15 residues in the CDR3. Germline V gene data show CDR1 as MDHEN and CDR2 as SYDVKM. V lost 8 bases to trimming and J lost 6 bases, with 22 bases between them. The CDR3 spells CASLSPTGGRNGYTF. CDR3 nucleotides: TGTGCCAGCCTCTCCCCGACAGGAGGACGCAATGGCTACACCTTC.

The V gene is TRBV19, the J gene TRBJ2-1; 8 bases fit TRBD2. J lost 8 bases, V lost 1 base, and 10 bases had no gene match. The length of the CDR3 is 16 residues. Germline V gives CDR1 LNHDA, CDR2 SQIVND (reference sequence). The CDR3 loop reads CASSIALAGAGHEQFF. As DNA, the CDR3 is TGTGCCAGTAGTATAGCCCTAGCGGGCGCCGGCCATGAGCAGTTCTTC. Complete variable domain (other parts from reference TRBV19 and TRBJ2-1): DGGITQSPKYLFRKEGQNVTLSCEQNLNHDAMYWYRQDPGQGLRLIYYSQIVNDFQKGDIAEGYSVSREKKESFPLTVTSAQKNPTAFYLCASSIALAGAGHEQFFGPGTRLTVL.

In DNA form, the CDR3 reads TGTGCCAGCAGTGCTCGGGGGGGCGTTTCCTACGAGCAGTACTTC. It specifies CASSARGGVSYEQYF. V is TRBV7-8 and J is TRBJ2-7, with TRBD2 matching over 8 bases. V trimming: 6 bases; J trimming: 1 base; junction bases outside the gene matches: 8. Germline V lookup: CDR1 SGHVS, CDR2 FQNEAQ. The CDR3 covers 15 residues.

The sample holds a few counts of this clone. The chain couples TRBV27 to TRBJ1-5; tentative D call: TRBD1 (6 bases). The CDR3 is 14 amino acids. Trimming stripped 2 bases from V and 5 bases from J, with 10 bases between. The germline gives CDR1 MNHEY, CDR2 SMNVEV (reference sequence). CDR3 amino acids: CASSLGGQDQPQHF. CDR3 coding DNA: TGTGCCAGCAGTTTAGGGGGGCAGGATCAGCCCCAGCATTTT.

The V gene is TRBV7-9, the J gene TRBJ2-7, with 7 bases identical to TRBD1. V gave up 5 bases and J gave up 4 bases; unmatched junction bases: 5. Germline V lookup: CDR1 SEHNR, CDR2 FQNEAQ (reference sequence). The CDR3 runs 13 residues. The CDR3 loop is CASSPGQKYEQYF. In DNA, the CDR3 is TGTGCCAGCAGCCCGGGACAGAAATACGAGCAGTACTTC.

The chain uses TRBV18 and TRBJ2-7; 9 bases fit TRBD1. Germline values: CDR1 KGHSH, CDR2 LQKENI. V was clipped by 5 bases and J by 7 bases; unmatched bases: 9. The CDR3 loop spans 14 amino acids. The CDR3 DNA sequence: TGTGCCAGCTCAGCCGGGACAGGGACCGGTGAGCAGTACTTC. It yields the protein CASSAGTGTGEQYF.

This rearrangement joins TRBV27 to TRBJ2-6; D remains ambiguous. Trimming stripped 6 bases from V and 0 bases from J, with 18 bases between. Germline-derived CDR1 and CDR2 are MNHEY and SMNVEV (reference sequence). CDR3 length equals 18 residues. The CDR3 DNA follows: TGTGCCAGCAGCCTCAGGTCAAACCCCGGCTCTGGGGCCAACGTCCTGACTTTC. Amino acid sequence: CASSLRSNPGSGANVLTF.

This clone came up a few times. V and J are TRBV7-9 and TRBJ2-1; 8 bases align to TRBD2. Germline V gene sequence: CDR1 SEHNR, CDR2 FQNEAQ (reference sequence). The V segment lost 5 bases and the J segment 5 bases; nucleotides outside the gene matches: 8. The CDR3 has 15 amino acids. Here the CDR3 reads CASSPREGGDNEQFF. The CDR3, as DNA: TGTGCCAGCAGCCCTCGGGAGGGGGGGGACAATGAGCAGTTCTTC.

The chain combines TRBV10-1 with TRBJ2-2; no reliable D call. Germline loops: CDR1 WNHNN, CDR2 SYGVQD (reference sequence). Trimming took 0 bases from V and 4 from J, leaving 9 bases between them. The CDR3 loop spans 15 amino acids. CDR3 coding DNA: TGCGCCAGCAGTGAGTCTCAGCTCTTCACCGGGGAGCTGTTTTTT. Amino acids: CASSESQLFTGELFF.

The chain joins TRBV21-1 to TRBJ2-1; the table's D call TRBD1 went unverified against the DNA. TRBV21-1 constitutes a pseudogene. The CDR3 has 17 residues. The CDR3 region has the DNA TGTGCCAGCAGCTCGCATGGGTACAGGAGCTCCTACAATGAGCAGTTCTTC. It specifies CASSSHGYRSSYNEQFF.